A single sample is the source of the 26 T cell receptor beta chains below, sequenced in a study of blood T cell repertoires in COVID-19. Assay used: immunoSEQ multiplex PCR; TCRdb lists only in-frame clones, some missing. The sample lists more than 300,000 clones, about 83% occurring once. The sequencing input was peripheral blood. These TCRs come from a woman in her forties or fifties with acute or convalescent COVID-19.

The chain recombines TRBV12-3 or TRBV12-4 with TRBJ1-2, with D maybe TRBD1 (5 bases). The CDR3 is 12 amino acids. The ends were cut back, 4 bases at V and 8 bases at J, with 11 bases in the middle. CDR3 amino acids: CASSWGLGGYTF. The CDR3, as DNA: TGTGCCAGCAGTTGGGGCCTCGGGGGCTACACCTTC.

This chain connects TRBV24-1 to TRBJ1-4; D gene unclear. Trimming took 3 bases from V and 7 from J, leaving 8 bases between them. The CDR3 contains 13 residues. CDR1 is KGHDR, CDR2 SFDVKD, per germline. This CDR3 reads CATSDSSREKLFF. The DNA of the CDR3 is TGTGCCACCAGTGATAGTAGCCGTGAAAAACTGTTTTTT.

Comment on this clone: Other DNA sequences in the sample encode the same CDR3. The chain couples TRBV5-1 to TRBJ2-1; D might be TRBD2 (5 bases). CDR3 length: 15 residues. V lost 4 bases and J 4 bases, leaving 15 bases between the germline ends. The germline V gene has CDR1 SGHRS and CDR2 YFSETQ. As DNA, the CDR3 is TGCGCCAGCAGCCTGGCGTCGGGGTCTTACAATGAGCAGTTCTTC. This encodes CASSLASGSYNEQFF.

V usage is TRBV11-1 and J usage is TRBJ1-4; D is unclear. The ends were cut back, 4 bases at V and 7 bases at J, with 19 bases in the middle. From germline, CDR1 is SGHAT and CDR2 FQDESV (reference sequence). The CDR3 is made up of 16 amino acids. CDR3 DNA: TGTGCCAGCAGCTCTAGAACCGGGGAGAGGAGTGAAAAACTGTTTTTT. Protein sequence: CASSSRTGERSEKLFF.

The rearrangement uses TRBV7-3 and TRBJ2-1; D gene unclear. The length of the CDR3 is 14 residues. The germline V and J ends were trimmed by 0 bases and 7 bases, with 10 bases remaining between them. Germline V lookup: CDR1 SGHTA, CDR2 FQGTGA. The CDR3 loop reads CASSLTSRQNEQFF. For the CDR3, the DNA is TGTGCCAGCAGCTTAACTAGCCGGCAAAATGAGCAGTTCTTC.

V and J are TRBV30 and TRBJ1-2, with unresolved D. The CDR3 loop spans 13 amino acids. V was trimmed by 1 base and J by 3 bases, leaving 9 bases between them. The V gene's germline CDR1 is GTSNPN and CDR2 SVGIG (reference sequence). The CDR3 sequence: CAWSGGPYYGYTF. The CDR3 coding sequence is TGTGCCTGGAGTGGAGGGCCTTACTATGGCTACACCTTC.

This clone was found once. V gene TRBV2 combines with J gene TRBJ2-7, with a weak D call TRBD2 (5 bases). The CDR3 consists of 13 residues. Germline V gene sequence: CDR1 SNHLY, CDR2 FYNNEI. Deletions cut 7 bases from V and 2 bases from J, with 12 bases between. The CDR3 here is CASTLRAPYEQYF. The CDR3 coding sequence is TGTGCCAGCACTCTGAGGGCCCCCTACGAGCAGTACTTC. The full variable domain, its missing parts supplied by reference TRBV2 and TRBJ2-7, is EPEVTQTPSHQVTQMGQEVILRCVPISNHLYFYWYRQILGQKVEFLVSFYNNEISEKSEIFDDQFSVERPDGSNFTLKIRSTKLEDSAMYFCASTLRAPYEQYFGPGTRLTVT.

The rearrangement uses TRBV5-1 and TRBJ2-1; TRBD2 aligns across 10 bases. V was pared by 0 bases and J by 4 bases, with 7 bases of the junction left unmatched. Germline CDR1 and CDR2: SGHRS and YFSETQ. The length of the CDR3 is 17 residues. CDR3 protein: CASSLEPAGGPYNEQFF. The CDR3 DNA reads as TGCGCCAGCAGCTTGGAGCCAGCGGGAGGGCCGTACAATGAGCAGTTCTTC. The full variable domain, with the rest looked up from reference TRBV5-1 and TRBJ2-1, is KAGVTQTPRYLIKTRGQQVTLSCSPISGHRSVSWYQQTPGQGLQFLFEYFSETQRNKGNFPGRFSGRQFSNSRSEMNVSTLELGDSALYLCASSLEPAGGPYNEQFFGPGTRLTVL.

V and J are TRBV27 and TRBJ1-5; D is uncertain. V lost 6 bases and J 4 bases, leaving 22 bases between the germline ends. Germline loops: CDR1 MNHEY, CDR2 SMNVEV (reference sequence). The CDR3 totals 17 residues. The CDR3 loop reads CASRRRELDGRNQPQHF. CDR3 nucleotide sequence: TGTGCCAGCAGGAGACGGGAGTTGGACGGACGAAATCAGCCCCAGCATTTT.

The CDR3 DNA sequence: TGTGCCAGCAGTGAAGTAACAGGGGTGAATTCACCCCTCCACTTT. Translated, it gives CASSEVTGVNSPLHF. The chain links TRBV6-1 to TRBJ1-6, with 7 bases aligning to TRBD1. The CDR3 totals 15 residues. Trimming took 1 base from V and 7 from J; bases not matched to a gene: 4. Germline lookup yields CDR1 MNHNS and CDR2 SASEGT.

This chain joins TRBV6-6 and TRBJ2-7; 7 nucleotides agree with TRBD1. The CDR3 length is 15 residues. Germline values: CDR1 MNHNY, CDR2 SVGAGI (reference sequence). J lost 0 bases, V lost 5 bases, and 7 bases had no gene match. The CDR3 reads CASSDTGAYSYEQYF. The CDR3 nucleotides read TGTGCCAGCAGTGATACAGGGGCCTACTCCTACGAGCAGTACTTC.

This clone showed up just once. The rearrangement joins TRBV5-1 to TRBJ1-1; D remains unclear. The V and J ends lost 0 bases and 0 bases respectively, with 6 bases between them. The CDR3 covers 14 residues. CDR1 and CDR2 (germline): SGHRS, YFSETQ. The CDR3: CASSLARLNTEAFF. The CDR3 DNA sequence: TGCGCCAGCAGCTTGGCCCGGTTGAACACTGAAGCTTTCTTT.

This chain uses TRBV29-1 with TRBJ2-1, with D maybe TRBD2 (7 bases). The CDR3 runs 12 residues. Looked up from germline, CDR1 is SQVTM and CDR2 is ANQGSEA. Trimming took 6 bases from V and 12 from J, leaving 18 bases between them. The CDR3 is CSVPRGGVRQFF. The DNA of the CDR3 is TGCAGCGTCCCTAGGGGGGGGGTGAGGCAGTTCTTC.

The V and J genes are TRBV12-3 or TRBV12-4 and TRBJ1-4; D is undetermined. CDR3 size: 11 residues. V was cut by 3 bases and J by 7 bases, with 3 bases left in between. CDR3 in DNA: TGTGCCAGCAGTTTCGGTGAAAAACTGTTTTTT. Translation gives CASSFGEKLFF.

This clone was seen a single time. Mismatch with germline at one junction end may stem from a read error. The rearrangement uses TRBV7-7 and TRBJ1-5; 9 bases match TRBD1. CDR3 size: 15 residues. Germline V gene data show CDR1 as SSHAT and CDR2 as FNYEAQ (reference sequence). The CDR3 sequence: CASSPGTGYNQPQHF. CDR3 nucleotide sequence: TGTGCTAGCAGCCCCGGGACAGGGTACAATCAGCCCCAGCATTTT. Using reference TRBV7-7 and TRBJ1-5 for the parts outside the CDR3, the full variable domain is GAGVSQSPRYKVTKRGQDVTLRCDPISSHATLYWYQQALGQGPEFLTYFNYEAQPDKSGLPSDRFSAERPEGSISTLTIQRTEQRDSAMYRCASSPGTGYNQPQHFGDGTRLSIL.

The gene calls are TRBV15 and TRBJ1-2; D is unresolved. V was shortened by 1 base and J by 5 bases, with 11 bases between the two germline ends. CDR1 is LNHNV, CDR2 YYDKDF, per germline (reference sequence). This CDR3 region has 14 residues. The CDR3 here is CATSRAGVGYGYTF. The CDR3 DNA follows: TGTGCCACCAGCAGAGCCGGGGTGGGATATGGCTACACCTTC.

This chain connects TRBV19 to TRBJ2-5; D perhaps matches TRBD2 (5 bases). The CDR3 runs to 13 residues. Trimming pared 1 base from V and 2 bases from J, leaving 5 bases between. Germline-derived CDR1 and CDR2 are LNHDA and SQIVND (reference sequence). Written as DNA, the CDR3 is TGTGCCAGTAGTATAGGACTACAAGAGACCCAGTACTTC. It specifies CASSIGLQETQYF.

The rearrangement uses TRBV14 and TRBJ1-1, with TRBD1 as a possible D gene (5 bases). The CDR3 contains 14 residues. Germline-derived CDR1 and CDR2 are SGHDN and FVKESK. With 4 bases removed from V and 3 bases from J, the gap between germline ends came to 12 bases. The CDR3 DNA sequence: TGTGCCAGCAGCCGGAAAGGGGTCGACACTGAAGCTTTCTTT. Protein sequence: CASSRKGVDTEAFF.

J is TRBJ1-3 and V is TRBV3-1 (or the pseudogene TRBV3-2); no clear D. Per the germline V gene, CDR1 is LGHDT and CDR2 is YNNKEL (reference sequence). The V end was cut by 1 base, the J end by 2 bases, with 12 bases between. There are 16 residues in the CDR3. The CDR3 loop is CASSQGVVVAGNTIYF. For the CDR3, the DNA is TGTGCCAGCAGCCAAGGCGTGGTAGTTGCTGGAAACACCATATATTTT.

This chain connects TRBV7-9 to TRBJ2-2; D perhaps matches TRBD1 (6 bases). V was cut by 5 bases and J by 0 bases, with 16 bases left in between. CDR1 and CDR2 (germline): SEHNR, FQNEAQ (reference sequence). CDR3 length equals 17 residues. CDR3 in DNA: TGTGCCAGCAGCCCCTTGTGGGGGACAACGAACACCGGGGAGCTGTTTTTT. This sequence encodes CASSPLWGTTNTGELFF.

This clone was picked up a small number of times. The chain combines TRBV7-2 with TRBJ2-3, with D possibly matching TRBD2 (6 bases). Trimming removed 4 bases from V and 4 bases from J, with 15 bases in between. The CDR3 consists of 15 residues. Per the germline V gene, CDR1 is SGHTA and CDR2 is FQGNSA. For the CDR3, the DNA is TGTGCCAGCAGCTCCGGAGGGAGTGGGGCAGATACGCAGTATTTT. This gives the protein CASSSGGSGADTQYF.

CDR3 bases: TGCAGCGTTTCCCCGGGAGTTAACTATGGCTACACCTTC. The encoded protein is CSVSPGVNYGYTF. The V call is TRBV29-1, the J call TRBJ1-2; D not certain. Per germline, CDR1 SQVTM and CDR2 ANQGSEA. The CDR3 sequence is 13 residues long. V lost 5 bases to trimming and J lost 1 base, with 11 bases between them.

The chain employs TRBV5-4 and TRBJ2-7; TRBD2 matches 13 bases. The CDR3 loop spans 16 amino acids. From germline, CDR1 is SGHNT and CDR2 YYREEE (reference sequence). The J segment lost 5 bases and the V segment lost 1 base, leaving 6 bases of the junction unmatched. The CDR3 here is CASSLTGLAGVDEQYF. The CDR3, as DNA: TGTGCCAGCAGCTTGACCGGACTAGCGGGAGTTGACGAGCAGTACTTC.

The CDR3 sequence is CASSTNRGTGELFF. CDR3 DNA: TGTGCCAGCAGCACCAACAGGGGGACCGGGGAGCTGTTTTTT. The chain recombines TRBV27 with TRBJ2-2, with 8 bases fitting TRBD1. Trimming took 6 bases from V and 5 from J; bases not matched to a gene: 5. There are 14 residues in the CDR3. CDR1 is MNHEY, CDR2 SMNVEV, per germline (reference sequence).

This chain's CDR3 is CASSFALGQSSYNEQFF. DNA for the CDR3: TGTGCCAGCAGCTTCGCACTGGGACAGAGCTCCTACAATGAGCAGTTCTTC. V is TRBV7-2 and J is TRBJ2-1; 7 nucleotides align to TRBD1. V was clipped by 3 bases and J by 0 bases; unmatched bases: 8. Germline V gene data show CDR1 as SGHTA and CDR2 as FQGNSA. This CDR3 has 17 residues.

This rearrangement joins TRBV7-3 to TRBJ2-5; 14 bases line up with TRBD2. The V gene's germline CDR1 is SGHTA and CDR2 FQGTGA. The CDR3 extends over 15 amino acids. V lost 5 bases to trimming and J lost 5 bases; unmatched junction nucleotides: 4. The CDR3 DNA reads as TGTGCCAGCAGCACCGGGACTAGCGGGAGTGAGACCCAGTACTTC. As protein: CASSTGTSGSETQYF. The full variable domain, rest sourced from reference TRBV7-3 and TRBJ2-5, is GAGVSQTPSNKVTEKGKYVELRCDPISGHTALYWYRQSLGQGPEFLIYFQGTGAADDSGLPNDRFFAVRPEGSVSTLKIQRTERGDSAVYLCASSTGTSGSETQYFGPGTRLLVL.